A selection of T cell receptor beta chains follows, all from one sample in a study of T cells in localized non-small cell lung cancer. TCRdb's copy holds only in-frame clones and misses some; the assay was immunoSEQ multiplex PCR. The sample lists approximately 49,000 clones, 70% to 85% occurring once. Here the sequenced sample was peripheral blood, taken before any cancer treatment. Receptor source: a man between 40 and 70 years old with stage I squamous cell lung carcinoma. The CDR3 runs from the conserved cysteine through the conserved F or W. A D gene is named only where the DNA matches it firmly. Part of the rows lack a size; the others show once, few, many or a class for expanded clones.

clone_size	v_call	j_call	d_call	cdr3_aa	cdr3_nt
once	TRBV23-1	TRBJ1-1	.	CASSVEAFF	TGCGCCAGCAGTGTTGAAGCTTTCTTT
.	TRBV5-6	TRBJ2-7	TRBD1	CASSLGTGGVLVSEQYF	TGTGCCAGCAGCCTCGGGACAGGGGGCGTATTAGTAAGCGAGCAGTACTTC
.	TRBV7-8	TRBJ2-2	TRBD1	CASLQGALVLTGELFF	TGTGCCTCGCTACAGGGGGCGCTTGTTTTGACCGGGGAGCTGTTTTTT
.	TRBV7-3	TRBJ2-5	.	CASSFTGPGETQYF	TGTGCCAGCAGCTTCACGGGGCCTGGGGAGACCCAGTACTTC
once	TRBV7-9	TRBJ1-5	TRBD1	CASSFGQGEAQPQHF	TGTGCCAGCAGCTTCGGGCAGGGGGAGGCTCAGCCCCAGCATTTT
.	TRBV7-9	TRBJ2-4	.	CASSYSENIQYF	TGTGCCAGCAGCTACTCCGAAAACATTCAGTACTTC
.	TRBV19	TRBJ1-1	.	CASSGQGTMEAFF	TGTGCCAGTAGTGGTCAGGGGACGATGGAAGCTTTCTTT
.	TRBV10-3	TRBJ1-6	TRBD1	CAIGSPGQGRTNSPLHF	TGTGCCATCGGATCCCCGGGACAGGGACGTACTAATTCACCCCTCCACTTT
.	TRBV6-5	TRBJ2-7	.	CASSPNRAIYEQYF	TGTGCCAGCAGCCCTAACAGGGCAATCTACGAGCAGTACTTC
few	TRBV5-8	TRBJ2-5	.	CASSLVGRARRDSNQETQYF	TGTGCCAGCAGCTTGGTCGGCAGGGCCCGAAGGGACTCTAACCAAGAGACCCAGTACTTC